The 18 T cell receptor beta chains below come from one sample, sequenced in a study of blood T cells in healthy people across ages. Primed by a sample-barcoded 5' primer and a J-beta primer mix, a second PCR proceeded for about 6 to 12 cycles. TCRdb re-called the 5' RACE reads with MiXCR, one entry per CDR3 protein. The repertoire has just under 900,000 distinct CDR3 sequences, around 30% of them found once; the top ten carry roughly 17%. The specimen sequenced was blood. The receptor source for this set is a woman of 80 years or more in good health.

In its sample, this clonotype was seen a few times. One base away lies a much larger clone, so this may be a sequencing read error. The CDR3 loop is CTLRGIDGQYF. CDR3 DNA: TGCACCTTGAGGGGAATCGACGGCCAGTACTTC. The rearrangement uses TRBV29-1 and TRBJ2-5; D may correspond to TRBD1 or TRBD2 (5 bases each). The CDR3 has 11 residues. CDR1 is SQVTM and CDR2 is ANQGSEA in the germline V gene.

Ten or more counts support this clonotype. The chain combines TRBV6-2 or TRBV6-3 with TRBJ2-1; 15 positions match TRBD2. CDR1 MNHEY and CDR2 SVGEGT come from the germline V gene. The CDR3 extends over 16 amino acids. The junction had 3 bases not matched to a gene; V was cut back by 4 bases and J by 5 bases. CDR3 sequence: CASSWGLAGGNNEQFF. DNA of the CDR3: TGTGCCAGCAGTTGGGGACTAGCGGGGGGCAACAATGAGCAGTTCTTC.

This clonotype has more than one count but fewer than ten. The gene calls are TRBV18 and TRBJ1-2, with D perhaps matching TRBD1 (5 bases). Trimming cost V 4 bases and J 2 bases, with 14 bases left between them. This CDR3 is built from 15 residues. Germline CDR1 and CDR2: KGHSH and LQKENI. Written as DNA, the CDR3 is TGTGCCAGCTCACTCAAGGGGACGGACAACTATGGCTACACCTTC. Protein sequence: CASSLKGTDNYGYTF.

V usage is TRBV6-2 or TRBV6-3 and J usage is TRBJ1-2; D not certain. Germline CDR1 MNHEY, CDR2 SVGEGT. This CDR3 contains 13 residues. The V and J ends lost 8 bases and 2 bases respectively, with 12 bases between them. CDR3 residues: CASWRTGNYGYTF. CDR3 sequence (DNA): TGTGCCAGCTGGAGGACCGGAAACTATGGCTACACCTTC.

This clonotype was seen ten or more times. The rearrangement joins TRBV7-9 to TRBJ2-7; D possibly matches TRBD1 or TRBD2 (6 bases each). Trimming took 5 bases from V and 0 from J, leaving 11 bases between them. Germline-derived CDR1 and CDR2 are SEHNR and FQNEAQ (reference sequence). The CDR3 length is 14 residues. This CDR3 reads CASSNSGASYEQYF. The CDR3 bases are TGTGCCAGCAGCAACTCGGGGGCCTCCTACGAGCAGTACTTC.

This clonotype was counted ten times or more. This chain joins TRBV24-1 and TRBJ1-2, with TRBD1 as a possible D gene (5 bases). The CDR3 length is 13 residues. Germline lookup yields CDR1 KGHDR and CDR2 SFDVKD. The V end was cut by 4 bases, the J end by 4 bases, with 9 bases between. The chain's CDR3 is CATSERGSYGYTF. CDR3 bases: TGTGCCACCAGTGAGCGGGGCTCCTATGGCTACACCTTC.

This clonotype was recorded many times. The rearrangement joins TRBV7-9 to TRBJ1-5; D uncertain. The CDR3 spans 14 residues. Per the germline V gene, CDR1 is SEHNR and CDR2 is FQNEAQ (reference sequence). Trimming stripped 2 bases from V and 4 bases from J, with 9 bases between. CDR3: CASSLSIGNQPQHF. Here the CDR3 DNA reads TGTGCCAGCAGCTTATCGATCGGTAATCAGCCCCAGCATTTT.

This clonotype was recorded many times. The chain uses TRBV6-5 and TRBJ2-1; 8 bases line up with TRBD1. Germline loops: CDR1 MNHEY, CDR2 SVGAGI. V shed 7 bases, J shed 5 bases, and the junction held 7 bases outside the gene matches. The CDR3 has 14 amino acids. The CDR3 is CASTRRQGNNEQFF. CDR3 bases: TGTGCCAGCACCCGTAGACAGGGGAACAATGAGCAGTTCTTC.

Concerning this clonotype itself: A single base separates this from a much larger clone, so it may be a read error. The V and J genes are TRBV7-2 and TRBJ2-1; perhaps TRBD1 as D (6 bases). Germline CDR1 SGHTA, CDR2 FQGNSA. The CDR3 is 15 residues long. The CDR3 region has the DNA TGTGCCAGCAGCTTAGTATTACTACAGGGCAATGAGCGGTTCTTC. This gives the protein CASSLVLLQGNERFF.

The chain has TRBV2 and TRBJ1-5; 7 positions agree with TRBD1. The DNA end lines up better with TRBJ2-3; the J call may be wrong. Germline loops: CDR1 SNHLY, CDR2 FYNNEI. This CDR3 contains 14 residues. CDR3 loop: CASSDRGLGQPQYF. The CDR3 DNA reads TGTGCCAGCAGTGACAGGGGGTTGGGGCAGCCCCAGTATTTT.

The rearrangement joins TRBV20-1 to TRBJ2-7; D unresolved. Germline V lookup: CDR1 DFQATT, CDR2 SNEGSKA (reference sequence). The CDR3 has 13 amino acids. The V gene lost 4 bases and the J gene lost 7 bases, with 17 bases spanning the gap. The CDR3 protein is CSAKGSPSNEQYF. CDR3 in DNA: TGCAGTGCTAAGGGTTCGCCCTCCAATGAGCAGTACTTC.

Points on this clonotype: A much larger clone differs from this one at a single base, so this may be a read error. The chain couples TRBV11-2 to TRBJ2-5; TRBD2 aligns across 14 bases. The end of the DNA fits TRBJ2-1 better, so the J call may be wrong. The germline V gene has CDR1 SGHAT and CDR2 FQNNGV. The CDR3 is 15 residues long. CDR3 region: CASSRTSGRRETQFF. The CDR3 DNA follows: TGTGCCAGCAGTCGGACTAGCGGGAGGAGGGAGACCCAGTTCTTC.

This clonotype came up a few times. V is TRBV12-3 or TRBV12-4 and J is TRBJ1-6; D is ambiguous. CDR3 size: 14 residues. V gave up 3 bases and J gave up 7 bases, with 10 bases separating them. The DNA of the CDR3 is TGTGCCAGCAGTTTGCGTCCCGAGAATTCACCCCTCCACTTT. This sequence encodes CASSLRPENSPLHF.

Points on this clonotype: It may be a read error: a sequence one base away is much more abundant. This chain connects TRBV7-2 to TRBJ1-4; 7 bases are a match to TRBD1. The CDR3 loop spans 17 amino acids. Germline CDR1 is SGHTA and CDR2 is FQGNSA. CDR3 amino acids: CASSPQGGPTTNEKRFF. The CDR3 region has the DNA TGTGCCAGCAGCCCCCAGGGGGGCCCTACAACTAATGAAAAACGGTTTTTT.

Note on this clonotype: A much larger clone is a single base away; this may be a read error. The V gene is TRBV7-2, the J gene TRBJ2-3; 11 bases are a match to TRBD1. The CDR3 consists of 18 residues. Germline CDR1 and CDR2: SGHTA and FQGNSA. CDR3 sequence: CASSRGQGALAATDTQCF. The CDR3 DNA is TGTGCCAGCAGCCGAGGACAGGGGGCTTTAGCGGCCACAGATACGCAGTGTTTT.

This clonotype has a handful of counts. The V call is TRBV18, the J call TRBJ2-1; 9 bases are shared with TRBD2. The J segment lost 5 bases and the V segment lost 6 bases, leaving 8 bases of the junction unmatched. The CDR3 spans 15 residues. Germline lookup yields CDR1 KGHSH and CDR2 LQKENI. CDR3 nucleotides: TGTGCCAGCTCCCCTCGGGCTAGCGGGGACAATGAGCAGTTCTTC. Translating gives CASSPRASGDNEQFF.

This clonotype was observed many times. This sequence joins TRBV20-1 and TRBJ1-4, with TRBD1 matching over 8 bases. From germline, CDR1 is DFQATT and CDR2 SNEGSKA (reference sequence). Unmatched junction bases numbered 3, after V lost 2 bases and J lost 7 bases. The CDR3 has 13 residues. The CDR3 coding sequence is TGCAGTGCTAGACAGGGGGCCGGTGAAAAACTGTTTTTT. As protein: CSARQGAGEKLFF.

Note on this clonotype: A single base separates this from a much larger clone, so it may be a read error. In DNA form, the CDR3 reads TGTGCCAGCAGTTTACCCCTGGTGGCTAGCGGGGAGGCGCAGTATTTT. Translation: CASSLPLVASGEAQYF. This chain connects TRBV28 to TRBJ2-3; 9 bases align to TRBD2. V lost 2 bases and J lost 10; bases outside the gene matches: 13. CDR3 length equals 16 residues. Germline assignment: CDR1 MDHEN and CDR2 SYDVKM.